This paragraph reports one T cell receptor (beta chain). There are 14 residues in the CDR3. Germline CDR1 reads MNHEY; CDR2 reads SMNVEV (reference sequence). The V end was cut by 3 bases, the J end by 7 bases, with 15 bases between. The record originates from a study of OX40 agonist ivuxolimab in advanced cancers. About the research overall: Two patients with cutaneous melanoma and one with hepatocellular carcinoma, three in total, showed partial responses.

Profiling relied on immunoSEQ multiplex PCR, and the TCRdb table lists in-frame clones only, not all of them. The sample lists about 69,000 clones, about nine tenths seen once, with approximately 2.6% in the top ten. This chain connects TRBV27 to TRBJ1-2; TRBD1 is a possible D gene (6 bases). The TCR comes from an adult with an advanced solid tumor such as melanoma, head and neck, liver or kidney cancer. This specimen was CD4+ or CD8+ T cells sorted from blood, taken in a trial of the OX40 agonist ivuxolimab. CDR3 bases: TGTGCCAGCAGTTTCCGCAGGGGACGCGGTGGCTACACCTTC. Its protein is CASSFRRGRGGYTF.